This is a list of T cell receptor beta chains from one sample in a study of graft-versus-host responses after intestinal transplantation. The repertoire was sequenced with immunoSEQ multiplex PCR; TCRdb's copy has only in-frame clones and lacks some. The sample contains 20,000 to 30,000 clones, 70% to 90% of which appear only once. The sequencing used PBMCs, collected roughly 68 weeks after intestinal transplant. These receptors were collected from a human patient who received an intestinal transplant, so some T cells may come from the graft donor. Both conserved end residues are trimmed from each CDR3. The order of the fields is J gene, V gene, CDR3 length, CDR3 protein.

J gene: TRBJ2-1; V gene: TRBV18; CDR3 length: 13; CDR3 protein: ASSPLLGSYNEQF
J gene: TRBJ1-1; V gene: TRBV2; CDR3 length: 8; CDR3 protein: AIQGGEAF
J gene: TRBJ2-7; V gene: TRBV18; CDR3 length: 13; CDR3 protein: ASSNLGQKRNEQY
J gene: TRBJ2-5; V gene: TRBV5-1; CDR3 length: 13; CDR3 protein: ASSLGPRGRETQY
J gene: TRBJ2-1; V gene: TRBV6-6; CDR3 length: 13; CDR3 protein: ASTPPGSRENEQF
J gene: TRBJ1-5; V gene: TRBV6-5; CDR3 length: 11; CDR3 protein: ASSYGANQPQH
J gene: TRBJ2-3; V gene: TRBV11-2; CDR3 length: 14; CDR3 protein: ASSLGGWDSWDTQY
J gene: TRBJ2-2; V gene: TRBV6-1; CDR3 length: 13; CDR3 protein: ASSDGTGNTGELF
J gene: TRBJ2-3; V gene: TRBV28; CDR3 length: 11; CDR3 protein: ASYRGLKDTQY
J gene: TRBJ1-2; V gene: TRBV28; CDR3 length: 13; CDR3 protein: ASTLTGPSRYGYT
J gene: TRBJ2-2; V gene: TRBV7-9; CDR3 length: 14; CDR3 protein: ASSLAGTLNTGELF
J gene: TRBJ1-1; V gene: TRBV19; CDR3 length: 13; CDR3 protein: ASSIWTGQGTEAF
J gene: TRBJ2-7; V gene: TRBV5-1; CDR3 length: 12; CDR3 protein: ASSKGTEAYEQY
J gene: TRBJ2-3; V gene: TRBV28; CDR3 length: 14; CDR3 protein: ASSRETEISTDTQY
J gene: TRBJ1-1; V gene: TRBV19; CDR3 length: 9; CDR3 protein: ASKRRTEAF
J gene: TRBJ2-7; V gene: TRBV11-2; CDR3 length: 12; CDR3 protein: ASSLGLSGYEQY
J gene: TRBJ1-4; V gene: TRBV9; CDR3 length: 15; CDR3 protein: ASSVGPLQRISEKLF
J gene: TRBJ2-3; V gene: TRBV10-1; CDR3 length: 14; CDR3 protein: ASSDLGLAGADTQY
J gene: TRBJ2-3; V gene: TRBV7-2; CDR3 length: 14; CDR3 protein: ASSLTSGRPGDTQY
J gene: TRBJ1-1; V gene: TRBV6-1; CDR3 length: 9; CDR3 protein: ASIPGTEAF
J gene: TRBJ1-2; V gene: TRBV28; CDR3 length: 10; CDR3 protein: ASSPLGAGYT
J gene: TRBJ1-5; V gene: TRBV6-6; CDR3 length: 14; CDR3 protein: ASSRGQGGGNQPQH
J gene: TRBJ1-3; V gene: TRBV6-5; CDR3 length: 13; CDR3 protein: ASSPRVISGNTIY
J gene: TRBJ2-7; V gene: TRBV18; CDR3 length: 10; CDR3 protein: ASSSSSYEQY
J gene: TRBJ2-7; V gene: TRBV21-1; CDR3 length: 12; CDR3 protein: ASTPTGGAYEQY
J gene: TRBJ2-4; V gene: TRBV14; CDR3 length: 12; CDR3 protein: ASSERLGTNIQY
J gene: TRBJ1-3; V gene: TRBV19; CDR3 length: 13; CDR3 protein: ASSSTAGSGNTIY
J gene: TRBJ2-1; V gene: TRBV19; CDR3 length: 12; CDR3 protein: ASSLRDLGNEQF
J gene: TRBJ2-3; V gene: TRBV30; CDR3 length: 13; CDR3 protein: AWSLGTSSTDTQY